The source of this T cell receptor beta chain is a study of identical twins (TCRdb year 2016). A note on the overall study: To test whether fetal clonotypes persist, the study used deep sequencing on TCR alpha and beta repertoires from monozygotic twins, unrelated adults of various ages, and cord blood. Replicate twin experiments were performed at different times using different library preparation protocols to rule out contamination.

Every donor was a healthy Caucasian. The study also sequenced three unrelated non-twin adults: a male aged 18 to 29, a male aged 50 to 59 and a female aged 50 to 59. Miltenyi CD45RO+ enrichment and human naive T-cell isolation kits were used to isolate memory (CD45RO+) and naive T cells from PBMC. Sequences LGHNA (CDR1) and YSLEER (CDR2) are obtained from the germline V gene. There are 17 amino acids in the CDR3, from cysteine to phenylalanine inclusive. The DNA shown is the 51-base CDR3, in frame from base 1. Relative to germline, V is missing 0 bases and J is missing 4 bases, with 7 bases of the junction outside any gene match. The sample holds many counts of this clonotype. Its binding antigen is unknown. Per-nucleotide qualities are absent, and no much larger clonotype sits a single base away. Overall study results and their limits: Abundant cord blood beta clonotypes had fewer insertions, young adult naive repertoires showed a similar but weaker trend, and memory repertoires showed no such trend. Recombination models systematically underestimated out-of-frame TCR alpha sharing in monozygotic twins but agreed with sharing between unrelated individuals. Zero-insertion analyses could be partly confounded by invariant T cells such as MAIT and iNKT, although diverse VJ usage argued against such confounding for most clonotypes. Out-of-frame TCR alpha sequences shared between twins showed an excess of low generation-probability sequences compared with coincidental sharing between unrelated individuals. A weaker excess of twin sharing was found in beta out-of-frame sequences because the signal-to-noise ratio was lowered by fewer shared sequences. Because the same donors could not be followed over many years, the conclusions depended on cross-sectional statistical analysis.

Library generation was performed with 5' RACE. This sample was sequenced with an Illumina HiSeq 2000. A universal primer binding site was introduced by template switching, and a unique molecular identifier was present in the final cDNA, enabling accurate counting of TCR cDNA molecules. First-strand cDNA for TCR alpha and beta chains was synthesized from specific primers in the conserved constant-segment region. To control for contamination, every cDNA library was double barcoded, receiving both a SMART-Mk sample barcode and Illumina barcodes. Two successive PCR steps introduced TruSeq adapter sequences along with Illumina sample barcodes. Sequencing of the TCR alpha and beta cDNA libraries was done on the Illumina HiSeq platform using custom primers. Per the original workflow: MiGEC processed the raw reads to extract unique molecular identifiers, while MiXCR was used to determine the CDR3 positions. For each individual, recombination models were inferred using an EM algorithm with the repgenHMM and IGoR tools. The tcR package in R was used for shared clonotype analysis, with sharing normalized by the product of cloneset sizes. To study raw recombination free of thymic and clonal selection effects, out-of-frame nonproductive sequences were analyzed. TCRdb reprocessing: public reads trimmed at Q25 with fastp, clones called with MiXCR, in-frame beta chains kept. One record per CDR3 amino acid sequence lists the most common genes and DNA. These V and J calls derive from TCRdb rather than the authors' analysis. The sample yields 420,000 or so distinct CDR3 sequences; roughly 20% were counted once. Around 12% of the sample lies in the top ten.

The source is a man aged 50-59 years in good health. The sequence is built from TRBV4-3 and TRBJ1-5, and 9 junctional nucleotides match TRBD1. Sequencing was carried out using naive T cells sorted from blood. In light of the paper, this sample's cell subset or site label describes: cells isolated with a human naive T-cell isolation kit. The CDR3 protein is CASSQDWDRDPNQPQHF. The DNA is TGCGCCAGCAGCCAAGACTGGGACAGGGACCCAAATCAGCCCCAGCATTTT.